The 14 T cell receptor beta chains below were found in one sample sequenced in a study of low-dose radiotherapy and immunotherapy resistance in tumors. Time point given: after trial treatment. The treatment here: LDRT plus nivolumab, ipilimumab, low-dose cyclophosphamide and aspirin (RACIN trial). First-strand cDNA relied on TRAV- and TRBV-specific primers spanning alpha and beta chains. Both a constant-region primer and a V-primer adapter served to amplify TCRs across approximately 19 PCR cycles. TCRdb itself ran the reads through MiXCR, one entry per CDR3 protein. The table includes around 60,000 distinct CDR3 sequences, approximately 22% detected once. This specimen was PBMCs, taken after low-dose radiotherapy plus immunotherapy. The source of these receptors is a male donor with prostate cancer.

This clonotype was seen ten or more times. V is TRBV5-1 and J is TRBJ2-7; D is unclear. The germline CDR1 and CDR2 sequences are SGHRS and YFSETQ. The ends were cut back, 0 bases at V and 4 bases at J, with 8 bases in the middle. The CDR3 has 13 residues. The CDR3 nucleotides are TGCGCCAGCAGCTTGGATGGGGAATACGAGCAGTACTTC. It codes for CASSLDGEYEQYF.

Ten or more counts support this clonotype. At one end, the junction sequence differs from germline, possibly due to a read error. V is TRBV7-7 and J is TRBJ2-5; 14 bases agree with TRBD2. The CDR3 extends over 16 amino acids. Germline CDR1 and CDR2: SSHAT and FNYEAQ (reference sequence). CDR3 coding DNA: TGTGCTAGCAGCCTTGGACTAGCGGGGGGTCAAGAGACCCAGTACTTC. Amino acids: CASSLGLAGGQETQYF.

This clonotype showed up many times. The V and J genes are TRBV7-9 and TRBJ2-4; D call uncertain. Germline CDR1 is SEHNR and CDR2 is FQNEAQ (reference sequence). CDR3 length: 13 residues. V was shortened by 3 bases and J by 3 bases, with 6 bases between the two germline ends. The CDR3 DNA follows: TGTGCCAGCAGCTTTTCTAGCAAAAACATTCAGTACTTC. It translates to CASSFSSKNIQYF.

This clonotype was seen many times. This sequence joins TRBV2 and TRBJ2-2; 14 bases map to TRBD2. V dropped 6 bases and J dropped 2; count of bases not matched to a gene: 5. This CDR3 spans 17 amino acids. The germline CDR1 and CDR2 sequences are SNHLY and FYNNEI. This CDR3 reads CASRRLAGGPNTGELFF. CDR3 in DNA: TGTGCCAGCAGAAGACTAGCGGGGGGGCCTAACACCGGGGAGCTGTTTTTT.

This clonotype was seen repeatedly, ten times or more. This chain joins TRBV20-1 and TRBJ2-4; 12 bases line up with TRBD2. In germline, CDR1 is DFQATT, CDR2 SNEGSKA (reference sequence). Unmatched junction bases numbered 14, after V lost 3 bases and J lost 2 bases. This CDR3 spans 19 amino acids. The CDR3 DNA reads TGCAGTGCTAGGCCTAGCGGGAGGGGGGGGCCTGGATCCAAAAACATTCAGTACTTC. Residues: CSARPSGRGGPGSKNIQYF.

At least ten counts were recorded for this clonotype. V and J are TRBV29-1 and TRBJ1-5, with D possibly matching TRBD1 (5 bases). The CDR3 sequence is 13 residues long. CDR1 is SQVTM and CDR2 is ANQGSEA in the germline V gene. V was trimmed by 7 bases and J by 7 bases, leaving 17 bases between them. CDR3 sequence reads: CSASTGLGQPQHF. The DNA for the CDR3 is TGCAGCGCAAGTACAGGTTTGGGACAGCCCCAGCATTTT.

This clonotype has only one observation. A far larger clone differs by one base, so this is likely a read error. This chain connects TRBV28 to TRBJ2-2, with 9 bases fitting TRBD2. With V trimmed by 6 bases and J by 4 bases, 3 bases remained unmatched. The CDR3 totals 14 residues. Germline CDR1 reads MDHEN; CDR2 reads SYDVKM. CDR3 loop: CASSGLASTGELFF. DNA for the CDR3: TGTGCCAGCAGCGGACTAGCGTCCACCGGGGAGCTGTTTTTT. Looking up the rest from reference TRBV28 and TRBJ2-2 gives the full variable domain: DVKVTQSSRYLVKRTGEKVFLECVQDMDHENMFWYRQDPGLGLRLIYFSYDVKMKEKGDIPEGYSVSREKKERFSLILESASTNQTSMYLCASSGLASTGELFFGEGSRLTVL.

This clonotype has at least ten counts. The genes are TRBV28 and TRBJ2-7; no reliable D call. V lost 7 bases, J lost 3 bases, and 7 bases lay in between. This CDR3 has 11 amino acids. Germline V lookup: CDR1 MDHEN, CDR2 SYDVKM. The CDR3 coding sequence is TGTGCCAGCAACTCCGACTACGAGCAGTACTTC. The encoded protein is CASNSDYEQYF.

This clonotype was detected many times. The chain couples TRBV7-9 to TRBJ2-2; the D call may be TRBD1 or TRBD2 (5 bases each). The CDR3 has 15 residues. The germline gives CDR1 SEHNR, CDR2 FQNEAQ (reference sequence). Deletions cut 5 bases from V and 5 bases from J, with 15 bases between. This CDR3 is CASSKGPLGTGELFF. For the CDR3, the DNA is TGTGCCAGCAGCAAGGGACCCCTAGGAACCGGGGAGCTGTTTTTT.

Ten or more counts support this clonotype. V gene TRBV3-1 combines with J gene TRBJ2-5; no firm D call. Germline CDR1 reads LGHDT; CDR2 reads YNNKEL (reference sequence). This CDR3 has 16 amino acids. Trimming stripped 4 bases from V and 0 bases from J, with 15 bases between. DNA of the CDR3: TGTGCCAGCAGCCCGTACATAGCAATGCACCAAGAGACCCAGTACTTC. Its protein product is CASSPYIAMHQETQYF.

This clonotype was observed many times. V and J are TRBV28 and TRBJ2-7; 7 bases fit TRBD2. V lost 6 bases and J lost 2; bases outside the gene matches: 4. Germline V lookup: CDR1 MDHEN, CDR2 SYDVKM. The CDR3 has 13 amino acids. The CDR3 here is CASRGAGAYEQYF. The CDR3 DNA is TGTGCCAGCAGGGGTGCGGGAGCCTACGAGCAGTACTTC.

In this sample, this clonotype turned up many times. The J gene is TRBJ1-1, the V gene TRBV2; possibly TRBD1 for D (5 bases). V was clipped by 4 bases and J by 0 bases, with 9 bases between them. The CDR3 has 14 residues. Germline V CDR1 and CDR2: SNHLY, FYNNEI. The CDR3 reads CASSVDRLNTEAFF. The CDR3 nucleotides are TGTGCCAGCAGTGTCGACAGATTGAACACTGAAGCTTTCTTT.

This clonotype has ten or more counts. The chain carries TRBV30 and TRBJ2-4, with D hard to call. Per germline, CDR1 GTSNPN and CDR2 SVGIG (reference sequence). The CDR3 sequence is 15 residues long. With 3 bases removed from V and 2 bases from J, the gap between germline ends came to 14 bases. This CDR3 is CAWSPNRAPKNIQYF. CDR3 sequence (DNA): TGTGCCTGGAGCCCTAACCGGGCTCCCAAAAACATTCAGTACTTC.

The chain uses TRBV19 and TRBJ2-3; 9 bases map to TRBD1. CDR1 is LNHDA and CDR2 is SQIVND in the germline V gene (reference sequence). The length of the CDR3 is 14 residues. The ends lost 10 bases at V and 5 bases at J; junction bases unmatched: 10. The CDR3 DNA is TGTGCCACCACAGACAGGGGGACCGGAGATACGCAGTATTTT. This codes for CATTDRGTGDTQYF.